This T cell receptor beta chain originates from a study of technical replicates of blood from a few donors. Some clones are missing from TCRdb's copy, which holds only in-frame ones; the method was immunoSEQ multiplex PCR. The sample yields 75,000 to 100,000 clones, 94% seen once. CDR3 length equals 13 residues. The V end lost 7 bases, the J end lost 3 bases, and 13 bases lay between the germline ends. Looked up from germline, CDR1 is SGDLS and CDR2 is YYNGEE. This clonotype originated in a human donor in good health. The chain joins TRBV9 to TRBJ1-1; weak D call: TRBD1 (6 bases). The source material was T cells isolated from PBMCs. CDR3 region: CASGYRVDTEAFF. The CDR3 bases are TGTGCCAGCGGCTACAGGGTTGACACTGAAGCTTTCTTT.